This T cell receptor beta chain was profiled in a study of T cell changes during pregnancy in multiple sclerosis (dated by TCRdb to between 2019 and 2020). Turning to the overall study: The study examined how the T cell repertoire changed over the course of pregnancy in women with multiple sclerosis.

In regard to this clone: Its antigen is still unknown. Base quality data are lacking; no much larger clone is found one base away.

CDR1 and CDR2, per the germline V gene, are SGHRS and YFSETQ. From its cysteine to its phenylalanine, the CDR3 spans 16 amino acids. Solely the CDR3 DNA is kept, with 48 bases framed from the first base. V and J lose 1 base and 4 bases, and a span of 16 bases separates them. The library was obtained by the immunoSEQ multiplex PCR assay. The clones in this table, taken by TCRdb from immuneACCESS, are in-frame only. Not every clone is retained; where verified, under half of the shortfall comes from an unresolved V gene, and the cause of the rest is unknown. Within this sample are 75,000 to 100,000 clones, with around 92% of them counted one time only. The ten largest clones add up to 2% to 2.5% of the sample.

The receptor's source is a female donor with multiple sclerosis, enrolled in a pregnancy study. The chain couples TRBV5-1 to TRBJ2-3; the D gene is possibly TRBD2, with 7 bases matching. This specimen consisted of peripheral blood, obtained after pregnancy. The CDR3 reads CASSLQKGGAPDTQYF. The nucleotides are TGCGCCAGCAGCTTGCAAAAGGGGGGGGCCCCAGATACGCAGTATTTT.